This T cell receptor beta chain was sequenced in a study of blood T cells in healthy people across ages. This clonotype occurred a few times. Germline CDR1 reads MGHRA; CDR2 reads YSYEKL. The V and J ends lost 1 base and 0 bases respectively, with 10 bases between them. The CDR3 sequence is 15 residues long. Then a second PCR, running roughly 7 to 12 cycles, was carried out with a sample-barcoded 5' primer and a J-beta primer mix. TCRdb analysed the 5' RACE reads with MiXCR anew, one entry per CDR3 protein. The sample lists around 500,000 distinct CDR3 sequences; roughly a quarter were seen once. This sample was shared with a second study, whose subject was T cells of mothers and their children.

The TCR comes from a boy between 2 and 10 years old in good health. This chain uses TRBV4-1 with TRBJ2-7; a possible D gene is TRBD1 (6 bases). Sequenced input: blood. The CDR3 here is CASSQVDRYSYEQYF. In DNA form, the CDR3 reads TGCGCCAGCAGCCAAGTAGACAGGTACTCCTACGAGCAGTACTTC.